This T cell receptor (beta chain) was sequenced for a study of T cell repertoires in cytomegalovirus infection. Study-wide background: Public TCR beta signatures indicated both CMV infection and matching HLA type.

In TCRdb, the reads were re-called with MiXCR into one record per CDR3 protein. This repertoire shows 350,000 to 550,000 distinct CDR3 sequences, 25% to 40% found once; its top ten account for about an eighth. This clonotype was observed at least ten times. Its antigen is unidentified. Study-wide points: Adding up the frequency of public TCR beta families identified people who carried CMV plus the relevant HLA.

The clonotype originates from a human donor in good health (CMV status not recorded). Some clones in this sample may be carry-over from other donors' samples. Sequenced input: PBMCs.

CDR3 nucleotides: TGTGCCAGCAGATTATATTTCCCGGGACCGGATGCAGAGCAGTACTTC. Protein sequence: CASRLYFPGPDAEQYF. The chain carries TRBV7-2 and TRBJ2-7, with D perhaps TRBD1 or TRBD2 (5 bases each). Germline-derived CDR1 and CDR2 are SGHTA and FQGNSA. Trimming took off 6 bases at V and 7 bases at J, with 25 bases between the two ends. CDR3 length: 16 amino acids.